This T cell receptor (beta chain) was identified during a study of OX40 agonist ivuxolimab in advanced cancers. Looking at the study overall: At about 82% male, the cohort had a mean age of about 60 years, ranging from roughly 20 to 90. It was permissible to have had prior anti-PD-1, anti-PD-L1 or anti-CTLA-4 therapy, and about 40% had some. General observations from the study: Mean expanded clone counts were higher in CD8+ than CD4+ T cells.

Points on this clone: Its antigen is not identified.

Anyone with autoimmune disease history or systemic immunosuppression was excluded. Using immunoSEQ multiplex PCR, the repertoire was profiled, and TCRdb retains in-frame clones only, with some absent. In the table there are 65,000 to 75,000 clones, 87% of which are singletons. V was shortened by 4 bases and J by 0 bases, with 10 bases between the two germline ends. The CDR3 runs 14 residues. Per the germline V gene, CDR1 is LNHDA and CDR2 is SQIVND (reference sequence). This material consisted of CD4+ or CD8+ T cells sorted from blood, taken in a trial of the OX40 agonist ivuxolimab. V is TRBV19 and J is TRBJ2-7; the D gene is possibly TRBD2 (6 bases). This clonotype was obtained from an adult with an advanced solid tumor such as melanoma, head and neck, liver or kidney cancer. CDR3 region: CASSTSSASYEQYF. The DNA of the CDR3 is TGTGCCAGTAGTACATCTAGCGCCTCCTACGAGCAGTACTTC.